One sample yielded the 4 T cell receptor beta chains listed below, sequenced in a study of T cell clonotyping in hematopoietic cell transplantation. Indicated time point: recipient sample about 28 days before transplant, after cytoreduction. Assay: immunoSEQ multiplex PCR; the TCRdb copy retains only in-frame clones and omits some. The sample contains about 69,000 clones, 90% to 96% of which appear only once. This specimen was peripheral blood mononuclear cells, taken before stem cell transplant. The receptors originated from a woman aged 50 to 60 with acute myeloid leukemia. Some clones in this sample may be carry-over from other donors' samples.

This chain's CDR3 is CASSRDSTNQPQHF. The CDR3 bases are TGTGCCAGCAGCCGAGACAGCACCAATCAGCCCCAGCATTTT. The chain combines TRBV28 with TRBJ1-5; TRBD1 might be the D (5 bases). Germline CDR1 is MDHEN and CDR2 is SYDVKM. This CDR3 region has 14 residues. V gave up 6 bases and J gave up 3 bases, with 12 bases separating them.

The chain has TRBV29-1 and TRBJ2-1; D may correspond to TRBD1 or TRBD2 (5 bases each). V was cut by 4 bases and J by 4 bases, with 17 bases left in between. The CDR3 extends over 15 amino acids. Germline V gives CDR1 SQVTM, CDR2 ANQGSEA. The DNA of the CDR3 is TGCAGCGTTGGTGGGGGAGCCCTTTCATACAATGAGCAGTTCTTC. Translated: CSVGGGALSYNEQFF.

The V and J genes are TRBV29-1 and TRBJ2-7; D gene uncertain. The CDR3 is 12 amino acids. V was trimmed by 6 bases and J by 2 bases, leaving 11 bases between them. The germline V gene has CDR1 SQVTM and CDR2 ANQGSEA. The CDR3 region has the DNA TGCAGCGTAGGCAGAACCACCTACGAGCAGTACTTC. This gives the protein CSVGRTTYEQYF.

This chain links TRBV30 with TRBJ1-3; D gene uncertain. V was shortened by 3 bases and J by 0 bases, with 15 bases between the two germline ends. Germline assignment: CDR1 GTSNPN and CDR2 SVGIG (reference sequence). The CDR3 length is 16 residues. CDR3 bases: TGTGCCTGGAGCGCTATTGGGCCGATCTCTGGAAACACCATATATTTT. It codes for CAWSAIGPISGNTIYF.